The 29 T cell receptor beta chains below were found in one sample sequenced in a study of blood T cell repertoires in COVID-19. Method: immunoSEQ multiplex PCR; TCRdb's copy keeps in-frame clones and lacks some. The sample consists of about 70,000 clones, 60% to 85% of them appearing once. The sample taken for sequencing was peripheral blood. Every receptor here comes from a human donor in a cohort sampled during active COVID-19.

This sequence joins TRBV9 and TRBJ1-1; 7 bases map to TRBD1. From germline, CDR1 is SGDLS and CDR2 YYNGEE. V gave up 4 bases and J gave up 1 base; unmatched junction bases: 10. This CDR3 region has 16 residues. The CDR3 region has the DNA TGTGCCAGCAGCCCCCTTGAGGGGGCGCGGAACACTGAAGCTTTCTTT. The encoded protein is CASSPLEGARNTEAFF.

The DNA of the CDR3 is TGTGCCAGCAGCTCACCCCCCGGGATAACAGGGGTCTACAATGAGCAGTTCTTC. Its protein is CASSSPPGITGVYNEQFF. J is TRBJ2-1 and V is TRBV5-4; 7 nucleotides line up with TRBD1. Trimming at V came to 3 bases and at J to 3 bases, leaving 15 bases not matched to a gene. The CDR3 has 18 amino acids. Germline V gene data show CDR1 as SGHNT and CDR2 as YYREEE (reference sequence).

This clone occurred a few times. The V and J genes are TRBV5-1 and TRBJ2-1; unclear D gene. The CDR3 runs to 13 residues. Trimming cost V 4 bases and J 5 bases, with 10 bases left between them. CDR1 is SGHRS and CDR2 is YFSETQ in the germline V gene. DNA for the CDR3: TGCGCCAGCAGCGATGCAGTCCACAATGAGCAGTTCTTC. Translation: CASSDAVHNEQFF.

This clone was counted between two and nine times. Written as DNA, the CDR3 is TGCGCCAGCAGCTTGTTCGGGGGGGCAACTGAAGCTTTCTTT. Amino acids: CASSLFGGATEAFF. The V call is TRBV5-1, the J call TRBJ1-1, with D possibly being TRBD1 (6 bases). The CDR3 spans 14 residues. Trimming took off 1 base at V and 5 bases at J, with 12 bases between the two ends. Germline-derived CDR1 and CDR2 are SGHRS and YFSETQ.

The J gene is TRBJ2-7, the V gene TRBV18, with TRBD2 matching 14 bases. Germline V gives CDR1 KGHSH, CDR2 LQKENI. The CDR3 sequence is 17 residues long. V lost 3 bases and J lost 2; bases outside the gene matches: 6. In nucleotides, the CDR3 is TGTGCCAGCTCACCGCGAGGACTAGCGGGGGGAACCTACGAGCAGTACTTC. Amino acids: CASSPRGLAGGTYEQYF.

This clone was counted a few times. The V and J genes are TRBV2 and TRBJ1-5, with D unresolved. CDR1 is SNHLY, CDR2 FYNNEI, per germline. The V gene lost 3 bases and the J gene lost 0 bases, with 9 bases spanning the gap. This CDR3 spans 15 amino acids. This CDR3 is CASSERGYSNQPQHF. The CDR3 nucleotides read TGTGCCAGCAGTGAGCGGGGATATAGCAATCAGCCCCAGCATTTT.

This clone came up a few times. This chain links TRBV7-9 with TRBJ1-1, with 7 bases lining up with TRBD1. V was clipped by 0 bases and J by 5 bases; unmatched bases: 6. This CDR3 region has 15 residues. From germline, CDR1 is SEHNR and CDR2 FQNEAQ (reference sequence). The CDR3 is CASSLAGGAGTEAFF. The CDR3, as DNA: TGTGCCAGCAGCTTAGCAGGGGGCGCGGGGACTGAAGCTTTCTTT.

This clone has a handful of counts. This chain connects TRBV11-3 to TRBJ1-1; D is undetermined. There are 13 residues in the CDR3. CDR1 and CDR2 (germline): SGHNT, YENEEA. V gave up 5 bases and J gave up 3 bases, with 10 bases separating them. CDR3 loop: CASSALADTEAFF. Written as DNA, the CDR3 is TGTGCCAGCAGCGCCCTCGCGGACACTGAAGCTTTCTTT.

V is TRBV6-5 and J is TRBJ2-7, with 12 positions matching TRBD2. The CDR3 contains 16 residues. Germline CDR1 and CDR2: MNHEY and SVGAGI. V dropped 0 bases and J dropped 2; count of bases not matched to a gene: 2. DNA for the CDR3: TGTGCCAGCAGTTACTCGACTAGCGGGGGCCCCTACGAGCAGTACTTC. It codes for CASSYSTSGGPYEQYF.

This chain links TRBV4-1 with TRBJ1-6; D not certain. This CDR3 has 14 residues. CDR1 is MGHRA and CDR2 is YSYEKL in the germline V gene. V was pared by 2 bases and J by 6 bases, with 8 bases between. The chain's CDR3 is CASSQNTVNSPLHF. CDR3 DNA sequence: TGCGCCAGCAGCCAAAACACCGTTAATTCACCCCTCCACTTT.

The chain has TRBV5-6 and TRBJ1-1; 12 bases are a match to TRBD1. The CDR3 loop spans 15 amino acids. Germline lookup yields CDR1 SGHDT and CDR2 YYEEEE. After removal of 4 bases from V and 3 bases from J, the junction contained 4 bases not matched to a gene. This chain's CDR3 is CASSPGTGGHTEAFF. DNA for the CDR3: TGTGCCAGCAGCCCCGGGACAGGGGGCCACACTGAAGCTTTCTTT.

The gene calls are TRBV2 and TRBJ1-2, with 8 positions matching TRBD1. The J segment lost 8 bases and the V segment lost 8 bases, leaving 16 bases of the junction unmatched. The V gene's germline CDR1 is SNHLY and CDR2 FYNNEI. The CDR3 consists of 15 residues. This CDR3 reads CASARTRGPASGYTF. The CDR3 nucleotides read TGTGCCAGCGCGCGCACCAGGGGGCCGGCTTCCGGCTACACCTTC.

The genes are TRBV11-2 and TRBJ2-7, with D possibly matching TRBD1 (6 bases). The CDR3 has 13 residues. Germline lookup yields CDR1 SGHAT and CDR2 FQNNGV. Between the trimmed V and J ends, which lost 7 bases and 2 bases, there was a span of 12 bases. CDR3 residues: CASTYTGPYEQYF. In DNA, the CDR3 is TGTGCCAGCACCTACACAGGGCCCTACGAGCAGTACTTC.

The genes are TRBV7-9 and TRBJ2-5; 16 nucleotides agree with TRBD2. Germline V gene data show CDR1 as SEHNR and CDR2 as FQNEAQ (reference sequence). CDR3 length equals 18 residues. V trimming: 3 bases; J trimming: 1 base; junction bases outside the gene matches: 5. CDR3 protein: CASSFSGLAGGVQETQYF. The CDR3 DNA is TGTGCCAGCAGCTTCTCGGGACTAGCGGGGGGGGTCCAAGAGACCCAGTACTTC.

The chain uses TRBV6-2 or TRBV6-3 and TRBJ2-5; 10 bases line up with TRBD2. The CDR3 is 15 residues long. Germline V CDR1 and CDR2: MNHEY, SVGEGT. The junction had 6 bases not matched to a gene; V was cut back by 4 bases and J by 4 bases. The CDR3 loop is CASSLASGGAETQYF. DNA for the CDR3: TGTGCCAGCAGTTTAGCAAGCGGGGGGGCAGAGACCCAGTACTTC.

CDR3 DNA: TGTGCCAGCAGCCGGACAGGGGGTAACTATGGCTACACCTTC. Protein product: CASSRTGGNYGYTF. J is TRBJ1-2 and V is TRBV6-5, with 10 bases aligning to TRBD1. Germline values: CDR1 MNHEY, CDR2 SVGAGI. V was clipped by 6 bases and J by 1 base; unmatched bases: 2. CDR3 size: 14 residues.

CDR3 region: CASSVDRGQGYEQYF. CDR3 bases: TGTGCCAGCAGCGTCGACAGGGGGCAGGGCTACGAGCAGTACTTC. V usage is TRBV7-2 and J usage is TRBJ2-7; 10 nucleotides match TRBD1. CDR1 SGHTA and CDR2 FQGNSA come from the germline V gene. The CDR3 length is 15 residues. V lost 5 bases, J lost 3 bases, and 7 bases stayed unmatched.

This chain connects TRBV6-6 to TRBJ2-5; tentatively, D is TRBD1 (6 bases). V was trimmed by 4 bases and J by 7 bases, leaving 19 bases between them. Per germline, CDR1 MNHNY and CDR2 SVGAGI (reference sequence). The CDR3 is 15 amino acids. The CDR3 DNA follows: TGTGCCAGCAGTTCTACTCCCCTAGGGGGTCTGACCCAGTACTTC. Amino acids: CASSSTPLGGLTQYF.

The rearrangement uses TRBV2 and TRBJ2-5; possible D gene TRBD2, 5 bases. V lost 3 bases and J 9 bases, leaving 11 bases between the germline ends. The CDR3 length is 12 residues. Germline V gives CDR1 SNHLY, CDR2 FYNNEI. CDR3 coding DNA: TGTGCCAGCAGTGATACCGCCGGGGCCCAGTACTTC. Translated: CASSDTAGAQYF.

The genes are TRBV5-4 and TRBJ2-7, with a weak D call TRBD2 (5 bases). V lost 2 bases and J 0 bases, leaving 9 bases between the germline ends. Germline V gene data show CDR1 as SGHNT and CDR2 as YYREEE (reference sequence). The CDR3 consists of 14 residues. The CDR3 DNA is TGTGCCAGCAGCTTTGCGGGTGGCTCCTACGAGCAGTACTTC. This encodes CASSFAGGSYEQYF. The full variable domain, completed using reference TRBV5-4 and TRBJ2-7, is ETGVTQSPTHLIKTRGQQVTLRCSSQSGHNTVSWYQQALGQGPQFIFQYYREEENGRGNFPPRFSGLQFPNYSSELNVNALELDDSALYLCASSFAGGSYEQYFGPGTRLTVT.

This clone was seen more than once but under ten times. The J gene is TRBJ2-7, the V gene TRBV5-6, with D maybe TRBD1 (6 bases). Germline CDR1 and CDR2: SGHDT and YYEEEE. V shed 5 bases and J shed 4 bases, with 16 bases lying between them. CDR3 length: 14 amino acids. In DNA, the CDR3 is TGTGCCAGCAGGGGACAAAACCCCCCTTACGAGCAGTACTTC. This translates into CASRGQNPPYEQYF.

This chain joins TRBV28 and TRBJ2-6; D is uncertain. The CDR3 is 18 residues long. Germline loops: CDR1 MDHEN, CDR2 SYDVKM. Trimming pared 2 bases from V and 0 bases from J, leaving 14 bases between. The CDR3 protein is CASSLRNGRSSGANVLTF. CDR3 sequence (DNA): TGTGCCAGCAGTTTAAGGAACGGTAGGAGCTCTGGGGCCAACGTCCTGACTTTC.

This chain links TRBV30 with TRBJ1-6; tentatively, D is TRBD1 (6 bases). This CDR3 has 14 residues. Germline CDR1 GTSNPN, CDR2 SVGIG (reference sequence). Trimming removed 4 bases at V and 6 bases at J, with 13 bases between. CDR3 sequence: CAWNTGNSNSPLHF. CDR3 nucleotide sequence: TGTGCCTGGAATACAGGGAATTCTAATTCACCCCTCCACTTT.

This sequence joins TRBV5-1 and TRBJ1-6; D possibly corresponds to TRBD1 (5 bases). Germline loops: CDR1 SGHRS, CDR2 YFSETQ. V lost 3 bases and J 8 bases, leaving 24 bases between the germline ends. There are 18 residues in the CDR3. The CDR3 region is CASSSTPITGHVDSPLHF. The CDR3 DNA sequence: TGCGCCAGCAGCTCCACCCCTATCACAGGCCACGTTGATTCACCCCTCCACTTT.

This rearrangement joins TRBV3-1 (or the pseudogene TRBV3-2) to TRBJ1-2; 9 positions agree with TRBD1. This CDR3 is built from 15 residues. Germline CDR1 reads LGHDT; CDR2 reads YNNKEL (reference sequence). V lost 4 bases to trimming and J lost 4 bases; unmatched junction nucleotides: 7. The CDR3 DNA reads TGTGCCAGCAGCCCACTCACAGGGGGCGCCTATGGCTACACCTTC. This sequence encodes CASSPLTGGAYGYTF.

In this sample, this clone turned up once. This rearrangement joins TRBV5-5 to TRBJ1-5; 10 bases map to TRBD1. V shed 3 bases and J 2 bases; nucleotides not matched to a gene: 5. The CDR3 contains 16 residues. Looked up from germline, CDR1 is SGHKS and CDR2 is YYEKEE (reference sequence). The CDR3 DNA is TGTGCCAGCAGCTCGTCCGGGACAGGGGGCAATCAGCCCCAGCATTTT. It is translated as CASSSSGTGGNQPQHF.

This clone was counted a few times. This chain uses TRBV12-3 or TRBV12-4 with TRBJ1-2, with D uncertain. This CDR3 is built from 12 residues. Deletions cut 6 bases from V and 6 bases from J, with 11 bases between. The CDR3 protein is CASSPAQNGYTF. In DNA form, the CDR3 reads TGTGCCAGCAGCCCCGCTCAGAATGGCTACACCTTC.

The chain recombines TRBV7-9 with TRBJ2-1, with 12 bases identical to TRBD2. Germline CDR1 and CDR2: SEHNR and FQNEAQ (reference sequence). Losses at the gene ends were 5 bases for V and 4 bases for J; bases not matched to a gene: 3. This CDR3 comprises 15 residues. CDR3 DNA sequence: TGTGCCAGCAGCCGACTAGCGGGGGATTACAATGAGCAGTTCTTC. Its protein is CASSRLAGDYNEQFF. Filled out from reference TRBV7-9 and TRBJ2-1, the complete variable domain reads DTGVSQNPRHKITKRGQNVTFRCDPISEHNRLYWYRQTLGQGPEFLTYFQNEAQLEKSRLLSDRFSAERPKGSFSTLEIQRTEQGDSAMYLCASSRLAGDYNEQFFGPGTRLTVL.

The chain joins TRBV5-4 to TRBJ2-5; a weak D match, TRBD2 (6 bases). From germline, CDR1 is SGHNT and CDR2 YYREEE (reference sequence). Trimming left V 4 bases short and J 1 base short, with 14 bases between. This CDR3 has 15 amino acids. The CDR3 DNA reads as TGTGCCAGCAGCCGCGGGACTCCCATCCAAGAGACCCAGTACTTC. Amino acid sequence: CASSRGTPIQETQYF.